This record covers a single TCR beta chain. The antigen this receptor binds is unknown. Base-call qualities are not available, and no considerably larger clone is one nucleotide away. Whole blood was collected in K2EDTA tubes by collaborating institutions according to the institutions' own protocols. For TCRbeta analysis, collaborator samples were shipped as frozen whole blood, as isolated PBMCs, or as DNA extracted from either sample type. The source of the sample is a study of blood T cell repertoires in COVID-19 (dated by TCRdb to about 2020). Concerning the study at large: The collaborator samples originated in the United States, Italy and Spain and spanned the acute and convalescent phases of COVID-19. The dataset comprised deeply sampled blood TCRbeta repertoires from subjects exposed to, actively infected with, or recovered from COVID-19. The material from the prospective study consisted of cDNA or gDNA derived from T cells, B-cell-depleted T cells, or PBMCs. Where available, HLA class I and class II types were obtained from metadata supplied by the sample provider rather than from assay-based typing. The samples were drawn from the first 160 participants of the ongoing ImmuneRACE study and from 1,254 subjects provided by 6 global collaborators. The repertoires were made available in a free public database intended to serve as a resource for research on the immune response to SARS-CoV-2. Nearly every sample came with metadata listing a de-identified subject ID, COVID-19 status, age in years and sex.

TCRbeta CDR3 regions were amplified from genomic DNA using the immunoSEQ Assay, a bias-controlled multiplex PCR. The source study handled its data this way. Nucleated cell counts per sample were estimated from amplification of reference gene primers within the assay. To quantify the absolute abundance of each unique TCRbeta CDR3 rearrangement, sequence reads were collapsed and filtered. For each sample, productive Simpson clonality was calculated by taking the square root of Simpson's diversity index across productive rearrangements. As stored in TCRdb, this immuneACCESS dataset retains in-frame rearrangements with V and J assigned. A fraction of the clones does not appear; measured against another copy, unresolved V genes explain less than half of the discrepancy, and the remainder lacks a known reason. That table furnishes V, J and clone size, whereas the DNA furnished D and trimming. For this sample the table gives more than 150,000 clones, of which approximately 78% were detected only once. The ten top clones hold around 2.8% of the sample.

Study-level results and caveats: The amount of clinical and demographic metadata varied by source and participant and was provided uncurated.

At the junction V is shortened by 7 bases and J by 9 bases, with 13 bases in between. Its CDR3 holds 13 amino acids, cysteine through phenylalanine. This entry keeps only the CDR3 DNA: 39 bases, framed from base 1. Sequences SNHLY (CDR1) and FYNNEI (CDR2) are obtained from the germline V gene. Material for sequencing was peripheral blood. The clonotype originates from an elderly woman with active or convalescent COVID-19. The rearranged segments are TRBV2 and TRBJ1-6; 5 matching bases give a weak D call of TRBD1. Here the CDR3 is given as CASIETGVSPLHF. The nucleotide sequence is TGTGCCAGCATTGAGACGGGGGTTTCACCCCTCCACTTT.